This T cell receptor (beta chain) is from a study of early T cells in non-severe SARS-CoV-2 infection. Individually, cDNA molecules had unique molecular identifiers attached to them. TCRdb reprocessed the 5' RACE reads via MiXCR and lists one record per CDR3 protein. The sample records some 89,000 distinct CDR3 sequences, 9.5% to 12% being singletons. This clonotype occurred a few times. This CDR3 is built from 18 residues. The V segment lost 2 bases and the J segment 2 bases; nucleotides outside the gene matches: 11. Germline loops: CDR1 KGHDR, CDR2 SFDVKD. The starting material was whole blood, obtained at baseline. The gene calls are TRBV24-1 and TRBJ2-3; 8 bases align to TRBD1. The receptor was derived from an adult who was a healthcare worker with PCR-confirmed SARS-CoV-2 infection or an uninfected control (not recorded which). The CDR3, as DNA: TGTGCCACCAGTGATTCTTACGGGACAGGAGTCACCACAGATACGCAGTATTTT. The encoded protein is CATSDSYGTGVTTDTQYF.